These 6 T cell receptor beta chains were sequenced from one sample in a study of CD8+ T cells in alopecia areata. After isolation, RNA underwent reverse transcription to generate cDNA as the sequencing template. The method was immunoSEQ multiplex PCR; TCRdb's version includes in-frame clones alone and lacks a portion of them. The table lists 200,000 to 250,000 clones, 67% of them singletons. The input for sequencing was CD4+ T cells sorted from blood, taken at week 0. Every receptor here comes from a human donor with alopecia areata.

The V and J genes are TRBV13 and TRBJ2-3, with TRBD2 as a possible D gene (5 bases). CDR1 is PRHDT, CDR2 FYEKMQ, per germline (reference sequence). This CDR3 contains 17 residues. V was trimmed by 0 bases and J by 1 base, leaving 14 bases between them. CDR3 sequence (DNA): TGTGCCAGCAGCTTAGGCCTCGGAGGTGTCGGCACAGATACGCAGTATTTT. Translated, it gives CASSLGLGGVGTDTQYF.

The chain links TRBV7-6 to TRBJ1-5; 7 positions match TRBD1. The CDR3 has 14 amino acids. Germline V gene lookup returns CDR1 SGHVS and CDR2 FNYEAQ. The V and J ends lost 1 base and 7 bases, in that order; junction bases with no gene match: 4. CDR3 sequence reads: CASSLGQGGQPQHF. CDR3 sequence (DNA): TGTGCCAGCAGCTTAGGACAGGGTGGCCAGCCCCAGCATTTT. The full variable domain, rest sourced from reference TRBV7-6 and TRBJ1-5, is GAGVSQSPRYKVTKRGQDVALRCDPISGHVSLYWYRQALGQGPEFLTYFNYEAQQDKSGLPNDRFSAERPEGSISTLTIQRTEQRDSAMYRCASSLGQGGQPQHFGDGTRLSIL.

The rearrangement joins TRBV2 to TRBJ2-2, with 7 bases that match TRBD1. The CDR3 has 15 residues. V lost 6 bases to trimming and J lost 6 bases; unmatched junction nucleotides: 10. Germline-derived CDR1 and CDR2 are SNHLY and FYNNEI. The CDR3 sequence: CASRGATGAAGELFF. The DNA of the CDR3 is TGTGCCAGCAGGGGAGCTACAGGGGCGGCCGGGGAGCTGTTTTTT.

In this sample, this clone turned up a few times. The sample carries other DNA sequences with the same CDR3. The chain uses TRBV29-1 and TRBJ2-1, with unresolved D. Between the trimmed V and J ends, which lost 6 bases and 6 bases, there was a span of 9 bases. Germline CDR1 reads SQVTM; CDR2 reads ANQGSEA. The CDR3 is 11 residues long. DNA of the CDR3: TGCAGCGTCGCACCTTTCAATGAGCAGTTCTTC. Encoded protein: CSVAPFNEQFF.

CDR3 in amino acids: CASSLRQPSLAKNIQYF. The CDR3 nucleotides read TGTGCCAGCAGCTTACGACAACCGTCTCTAGCCAAAAACATTCAGTACTTC. The gene calls are TRBV7-9 and TRBJ2-4; D ambiguous. Germline-derived CDR1 and CDR2 are SEHNR and FQNEAQ (reference sequence). V was cut by 2 bases and J by 0 bases, with 14 bases left in between. The CDR3 is 17 residues long.

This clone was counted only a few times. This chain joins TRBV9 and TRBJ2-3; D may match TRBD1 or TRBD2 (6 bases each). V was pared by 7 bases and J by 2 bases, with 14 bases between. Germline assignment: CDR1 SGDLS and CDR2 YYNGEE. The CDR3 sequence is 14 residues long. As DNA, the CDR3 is TGTGCCAGCTCCCCCGGGGGCCCCACAGATACGCAGTATTTT. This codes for CASSPGGPTDTQYF. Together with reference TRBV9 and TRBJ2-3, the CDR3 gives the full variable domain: DSGVTQTPKHLITATGQRVTLRCSPRSGDLSVYWYQQSLDQGLQFLIQYYNGEERAKGNILERFSAQQFPDLHSELNLSSLELGDSALYFCASSPGGPTDTQYFGPGTRLTVL.